This TCR beta chain was found in a study of cytomegalovirus exposure and HLA in healthy donors. To note about this clone: Its antigen is unidentified.

Here immunoSEQ multiplex PCR was the method, and the copy in TCRdb shows in-frame clones only, minus some. The sample records some 150,000 clones, just under 90% being singletons. Study-wide findings and caveats: The study found most TCR sequences rare, yet found some public TCRs in many donors.

The V gene's germline CDR1 is LNHDA and CDR2 SQIVND (reference sequence). The V gene end was trimmed by 6 bases and the J gene end by 2 bases; junction bases not matched to a gene: 5. This CDR3 is built from 14 residues. The donors were members of the roughly 120-subject validation cohort (separate from the roughly 670-subject first cohort). The J gene is TRBJ2-7, the V gene TRBV19; TRBD1 matches 9 bases. The material sequenced was PBMCs. The sequence derives from a woman between 25 and 40 years old in good health and CMV-seronegative. This chain's CDR3 is CASRRTGGTYEQYF. The CDR3 bases are TGTGCCAGTAGAAGAACAGGGGGCACCTACGAGCAGTACTTC.